These 27 T cell receptor beta chains were sequenced from one sample in a study of shared clonotypes between healthy human individuals. Using immunoSEQ multiplex PCR, the repertoire was profiled, and TCRdb retains in-frame clones only, with some absent. The table includes roughly 2.6 million clones, around 90% detected once. Specimen: naive CD4+ T cells sorted from blood. Indicated subset: CD45RA+ positively selected. The receptors stem from a man between 18 and 35 years old in good health.

The chain recombines TRBV11-2 with TRBJ1-1; D may be TRBD1 (5 bases). Per the germline V gene, CDR1 is SGHAT and CDR2 is FQNNGV. V was clipped by 1 base and J by 10 bases, with 13 bases between them. The CDR3 length is 13 residues. The CDR3 DNA is TGTGCCAGCAGCTTAGGGGCCGGGACCGGAGCTTTCTTT. Translating it yields CASSLGAGTGAFF.

The chain has TRBV5-4 and TRBJ1-6, with D uncertain. CDR1 and CDR2 from the germline V gene are SGHNT and YYREEE (reference sequence). Trimming left V 0 bases short and J 0 bases short, with 10 bases between. The CDR3 is 17 residues long. CDR3 in amino acids: CASSLAPVGSYNSPLHF. CDR3 sequence (DNA): TGTGCCAGCAGCTTGGCTCCAGTGGGCTCCTATAATTCACCCCTCCACTTT.

This sequence joins TRBV4-1 and TRBJ2-5, with 7 bases lining up with TRBD1. Germline V gene data show CDR1 as MGHRA and CDR2 as YSYEKL. The V and J ends lost 0 bases and 4 bases, in that order; junction bases with no gene match: 11. This CDR3 has 17 residues. The CDR3 region has the DNA TGCGCCAGCAGCCAAGATTTTTTCGAGACAGGGAGAGAGACCCAGTACTTC. Translated: CASSQDFFETGRETQYF.

The rearrangement uses TRBV19 and TRBJ1-2; D call uncertain. Trimming cost V 10 bases and J 6 bases, with 18 bases left between them. Per the germline V gene, CDR1 is LNHDA and CDR2 is SQIVND (reference sequence). The CDR3 consists of 13 residues. CDR3 in amino acids: CATMSAWTHGYTF. In DNA form, the CDR3 reads TGTGCCACCATGTCCGCCTGGACGCATGGCTACACCTTC.

The genes are TRBV19 and TRBJ1-4; 7 nucleotides match TRBD1. V was pared by 0 bases and J by 8 bases, with 9 bases of the junction left unmatched. The germline CDR1 and CDR2 sequences are LNHDA and SQIVND (reference sequence). The CDR3 covers 16 residues. The CDR3 spells CASSIEGTVGGEKLFF. DNA of the CDR3: TGTGCCAGTAGTATAGAAGGGACAGTAGGAGGGGAAAAACTGTTTTTT.

The table lists this clone with a count of one. The CDR3 protein is CASSLARQTYKNTEAFF. The CDR3 DNA follows: TGTGCCAGCAGCTTAGCTAGACAGACTTATAAGAACACTGAAGCTTTCTTT. The genes are TRBV7-8 and TRBJ1-1; weak D call: TRBD1 (5 bases). The CDR3 consists of 17 residues. CDR1 SGHVS and CDR2 FQNEAQ come from the germline V gene. V lost 0 bases and J lost 1, with 15 bases in between. Variable domain in full (rest from reference TRBV7-8 and TRBJ1-1): GAGVSQSPRYKVAKRGQDVALRCDPISGHVSLFWYQQALGQGPEFLTYFQNEAQLDKSGLPSDRFFAERPEGSVSTLKIQRTQQEDSAVYLCASSLARQTYKNTEAFFGQGTRLTVV.

The V and J genes are TRBV5-1 and TRBJ2-6; 7 bases are a match to TRBD1. The CDR3 is made up of 17 amino acids. Trimming took 5 bases from V and 4 from J; bases not matched to a gene: 12. Germline V CDR1 and CDR2: SGHRS, YFSETQ. CDR3 amino acids: CASRLLYRGSGANVLTF. CDR3 DNA sequence: TGCGCCAGCAGGCTATTATACAGGGGCTCAGGGGCCAACGTCCTGACTTTC.

About this clone itself: Other DNA sequences within the sample encode an identical CDR3. The chain combines TRBV5-1 with TRBJ2-3; 9 bases line up with TRBD1. The CDR3 extends over 15 amino acids. Per the germline V gene, CDR1 is SGHRS and CDR2 is YFSETQ. The V and J ends lost 4 bases and 3 bases, in that order; junction bases with no gene match: 6. CDR3 amino acids: CASSLDGQGTDTQYF. DNA for the CDR3: TGCGCCAGCAGCCTAGATGGACAGGGGACAGATACGCAGTATTTT.

This clone was detected only once. The chain joins TRBV18 to TRBJ1-5, with TRBD1 matching over 7 bases. Germline V CDR1 and CDR2: KGHSH, LQKENI. Trimming took 1 base from V and 7 from J; bases not matched to a gene: 16. CDR3 length: 18 residues. The CDR3 protein is CASSPRLTGPESRQPQHF. CDR3 bases: TGTGCCAGCTCACCACGGTTGACAGGGCCTGAGAGTCGACAGCCCCAGCATTTT.

DNA of the CDR3: TGTGCCATCTCCACGGTTGAGGGAAGCTCCTACGAGCAGTACTTC. This codes for CAISTVEGSSYEQYF. The gene calls are TRBV10-3 and TRBJ2-7; D possibly corresponds to TRBD2 (5 bases). Germline loops: CDR1 ENHRY, CDR2 SYGVKD. The CDR3 sequence is 15 residues long. Deletions cut 8 bases from V and 0 bases from J, with 17 bases between.

This clone has just a few counts. Other DNA sequences in the same sample also yield this CDR3. The V and J genes are TRBV20-1 and TRBJ1-2, with no clear D. CDR1 DFQATT and CDR2 SNEGSKA come from the germline V gene (reference sequence). CDR3 size: 9 residues. V was cut by 3 bases and J by 7 bases, with 3 bases left in between. The CDR3 DNA reads as TGCAGTGCTAGTCCTGGCTACACCTTC. Translated: CSASPGYTF.

With regard to this clone: Additional DNA sequences in this sample encode the identical CDR3. The gene calls are TRBV7-9 and TRBJ1-3; D unclear. The CDR3 is made up of 15 amino acids. The germline V gene encodes CDR1 SEHNR and CDR2 FQNEAQ (reference sequence). Trimming removed 3 bases from V and 0 bases from J, with 9 bases in between. CDR3 nucleotide sequence: TGTGCCAGCAGCTTGGTCGGCAGCTCTGGAAACACCATATATTTT. As protein: CASSLVGSSGNTIYF.

Comment on this clone: This sample includes further DNA sequences coding for the same CDR3. The rearrangement links TRBV6-1 to TRBJ1-4, with D unresolved. V gave up 2 bases and J gave up 11 bases, with 6 bases separating them. Germline-derived CDR1 and CDR2 are MNHNS and SASEGT. CDR3 length equals 11 residues. The CDR3 protein is CASSELGKLFF. CDR3 DNA: TGTGCCAGCAGTGAACTAGGCAAACTGTTTTTT.

The chain has TRBV7-9 and TRBJ2-7; TRBD2 might be the D (6 bases). Trimming pared 5 bases from V and 0 bases from J, leaving 14 bases between. In germline, CDR1 is SEHNR, CDR2 FQNEAQ (reference sequence). The CDR3 consists of 15 residues. The CDR3 reads CASSPQGGVSYEQYF. The DNA for the CDR3 is TGTGCCAGCAGCCCCCAGGGCGGGGTCTCCTACGAGCAGTACTTC.

The gene calls are TRBV6-5 and TRBJ2-2, with D maybe TRBD1 (6 bases). This CDR3 region has 15 residues. Germline-derived CDR1 and CDR2 are MNHEY and SVGAGI. With 0 bases removed from V and 6 bases from J, the gap between germline ends came to 11 bases. The CDR3 region has the DNA TGTGCCAGCAGTTACTCTTACAGGGTGGCCGGGGAGCTGTTTTTT. Its protein is CASSYSYRVAGELFF.

This clone was observed a single time. The rearrangement uses TRBV18 and TRBJ1-3, with D unresolved. Per the germline V gene, CDR1 is KGHSH and CDR2 is LQKENI. The CDR3 sequence is 13 residues long. The germline V and J ends were trimmed by 8 bases and 2 bases, with 10 bases remaining between them. This CDR3 reads CASAKEAGNTIYF. In DNA, the CDR3 is TGTGCCAGCGCAAAAGAAGCTGGAAACACCATATATTTT.

Only a few counts were recorded for this clone. Other nucleotide sequences from this sample produce the same CDR3. The CDR3 DNA reads TGTGCCTGGAGTCCCGGGGGAGAGACCCAGTACTTC. Translating gives CAWSPGGETQYF. This rearrangement joins TRBV30 to TRBJ2-5; tentative D call: TRBD2 (6 bases). The germline gives CDR1 GTSNPN, CDR2 SVGIG (reference sequence). With 2 bases removed from V and 4 bases from J, the gap between germline ends came to 8 bases. The CDR3 spans 12 residues.

V and J are TRBV5-1 and TRBJ2-1; weak D call: TRBD1 (6 bases). There are 13 residues in the CDR3. V dropped 1 base and J dropped 9 bases, with 11 bases sitting between them. In germline, CDR1 is SGHRS, CDR2 YFSETQ. DNA for the CDR3: TGCGCCAGCAGCTTGTGGACAGAGGTTGAGCAGTTCTTC. This translates into CASSLWTEVEQFF.

In regard to this clone: The sample carries other DNA sequences with the same CDR3. This chain links TRBV5-1 with TRBJ2-3, with 7 bases matching TRBD2. V shed 0 bases and J 0 bases; nucleotides not matched to a gene: 1. CDR3 length: 15 residues. Per the germline V gene, CDR1 is SGHRS and CDR2 is YFSETQ. The CDR3 DNA reads as TGCGCCAGCAGCTTGGAAGCGGGAAGCACAGATACGCAGTATTTT. It specifies CASSLEAGSTDTQYF. The full variable domain, in which reference TRBV5-1 and TRBJ2-3 provide the parts outside the CDR3, is KAGVTQTPRYLIKTRGQQVTLSCSPISGHRSVSWYQQTPGQGLQFLFEYFSETQRNKGNFPGRFSGRQFSNSRSEMNVSTLELGDSALYLCASSLEAGSTDTQYFGPGTRLTVL.

The V gene is TRBV19, the J gene TRBJ1-6; the match to TRBD1 covers 8 bases. The CDR3 length is 14 residues. The V segment lost 5 bases and the J segment 8 bases; nucleotides outside the gene matches: 5. Germline CDR1 is LNHDA and CDR2 is SQIVND (reference sequence). CDR3 sequence (DNA): TGTGCCAGTAGTGGACAGGGCGGTTATTCACCCCTCCACTTT. Its translation is CASSGQGGYSPLHF.

The J gene is TRBJ2-5, the V gene TRBV10-3, with D hard to call. V lost 10 bases and J 5 bases, leaving 17 bases between the germline ends. Per germline, CDR1 ENHRY and CDR2 SYGVKD. CDR3 size: 13 residues. CDR3 sequence (DNA): TGTGCCACCTACGGCGGTCCCGGGGAGACCCAGTACTTC. It encodes CATYGGPGETQYF.

J is TRBJ2-5 and V is TRBV4-1; 11 bases are a match to TRBD1. This CDR3 contains 15 residues. V gave up 4 bases and J gave up 5 bases; unmatched junction bases: 6. Germline CDR1 MGHRA, CDR2 YSYEKL. The CDR3 loop reads CASSLRTGGLETQYF. In DNA, the CDR3 is TGCGCCAGCAGCCTTCGGACAGGGGGCCTGGAGACCCAGTACTTC.

The rearrangement uses TRBV29-1 and TRBJ2-7, with D perhaps TRBD1 (5 bases). CDR1 is SQVTM, CDR2 ANQGSEA, per germline. Between the trimmed V and J ends, which lost 2 bases and 4 bases, there was a span of 15 bases. This CDR3 has 14 residues. The CDR3 reads CSVEISGKGYEQYF. The CDR3 DNA is TGCAGCGTTGAAATCTCAGGGAAAGGGTACGAGCAGTACTTC.

The V and J genes are TRBV11-2 and TRBJ2-3; maybe TRBD2 (6 bases). The length of the CDR3 is 15 residues. Germline values: CDR1 SGHAT, CDR2 FQNNGV. Trimming removed 6 bases at V and 2 bases at J, with 15 bases between. The CDR3 protein is CASRSLAPSTDTQYF. For the CDR3, the DNA is TGTGCCAGCAGATCCCTAGCGCCGTCCACAGATACGCAGTATTTT.

As to this clone: Other DNA variants within this sample encode the same CDR3. The chain recombines TRBV9 with TRBJ1-1, with 8 bases fitting TRBD1. The V segment lost 0 bases and the J segment 5 bases; nucleotides outside the gene matches: 6. Germline loops: CDR1 SGDLS, CDR2 YYNGEE. The CDR3 loop spans 15 amino acids. CDR3 nucleotide sequence: TGTGCCAGCAGCGTAGCTGGACAGGGTGGTACTGAAGCTTTCTTT. The encoded protein is CASSVAGQGGTEAFF.

The chain employs TRBV5-1 and TRBJ2-1, with D unresolved. Trimming took 1 base from V and 5 from J, leaving 7 bases between them. Germline V gene sequence: CDR1 SGHRS, CDR2 YFSETQ. This CDR3 has 13 residues. The CDR3 bases are TGCGCCAGCAGCTTGAGCCAGAACAATGAGCAGTTCTTC. Amino acid sequence: CASSLSQNNEQFF.

The V gene is TRBV7-2, the J gene TRBJ1-2; maybe TRBD1 (5 bases). V was shortened by 6 bases and J by 4 bases, with 15 bases between the two germline ends. Germline V CDR1 and CDR2: SGHTA, FQGNSA. This CDR3 spans 14 amino acids. In DNA form, the CDR3 reads TGTGCCAGCAGACCTTCAGGCGGGGGCTATGGCTACACCTTC. Translation gives CASRPSGGGYGYTF.